This TCR beta chain was captured by sequencing in a study of control samples from healthy donors and cancer patients. The V gene's germline CDR1 is SGHTA and CDR2 FQGNSA. Trimming took off 5 bases at V and 7 bases at J, with 9 bases between the two ends. This CDR3 is built from 12 residues. TCRdb's table, derived via immunoSEQ multiplex PCR, lists solely in-frame clones and lacks some. The data show about 140,000 clones, around 90% seen once. The V gene is TRBV7-2, the J gene TRBJ2-1; maybe TRBD2 (5 bases). Sequenced material: blood. This TCR derives from a man between 18 and 35 years old in good health. CDR3 protein: CASSGTGNEQFF. DNA of the CDR3: TGTGCCAGCAGCGGAACGGGGAATGAGCAGTTCTTC.